The 17 T cell receptor beta chains below were found in one sample sequenced in a study of neurological immune-mediated disorders. Using its own MiXCR run on the 5' RACE reads, TCRdb lists one record per CDR3 protein. The data hold 65,000 to 85,000 distinct CDR3 sequences, with about 3% observed a single time. Sequenced input: PBMCs. The receptor source for this set is a woman between 50 and 59 years old with multiple sclerosis.

This clonotype was counted at least ten times. This rearrangement joins TRBV6-1 to TRBJ1-6; D remains ambiguous. CDR3 length equals 16 residues. Deletions cut 7 bases from V and 5 bases from J, with 18 bases between. CDR1 is MNHNS, CDR2 SASEGT, per germline. CDR3 DNA: TGTGCCAGCACATTACCTGGAAGAATGGATAATTCACCCCTCCACTTT. Protein: CASTLPGRMDNSPLHF.

This clonotype was detected ten times or more. The V gene is TRBV20-1, the J gene TRBJ2-3, with 11 bases matching TRBD2. V was pared by 0 bases and J by 6 bases, with 8 bases of the junction left unmatched. Germline V gene data show CDR1 as DFQATT and CDR2 as SNEGSKA (reference sequence). The length of the CDR3 is 16 residues. CDR3 sequence reads: CSARDVLAGDGDTQYF. CDR3 DNA: TGCAGTGCTAGAGATGTACTAGCGGGGGACGGGGATACGCAGTATTTT.

This clonotype was counted ten times or more. The rearrangement joins TRBV7-6 to TRBJ2-1, with 8 bases matching TRBD2. The junction had 8 bases not matched to a gene; V was cut back by 4 bases and J by 6 bases. Germline-derived CDR1 and CDR2 are SGHVS and FNYEAQ. The CDR3 length is 15 residues. As DNA, the CDR3 is TGTGCCAGCAGCTATCGGGGGGGCCCAGTCAATGAGCAGTTCTTC. Protein sequence: CASSYRGGPVNEQFF. Based on the CDR3 plus reference TRBV7-6 and TRBJ2-1, the full variable domain is GAGVSQSPRYKVTKRGQDVALRCDPISGHVSLYWYRQALGQGPEFLTYFNYEAQQDKSGLPNDRFSAERPEGSISTLTIQRTEQRDSAMYRCASSYRGGPVNEQFFGPGTRLTVL.

This clonotype has at least ten counts. V gene TRBV4-3 combines with J gene TRBJ1-2, with D possibly matching TRBD1 (5 bases). The CDR3 consists of 16 residues. The ends were cut back, 0 bases at V and 4 bases at J, with 15 bases in the middle. Germline lookup yields CDR1 LGHNA and CDR2 YSLEER. The CDR3 loop is CASSQEGHAKGYGYTF. The CDR3 DNA reads TGCGCCAGCAGCCAAGAGGGGCACGCCAAGGGCTATGGCTACACCTTC.

This clonotype showed up many times. This chain links TRBV12-3 or TRBV12-4 with TRBJ1-3; TRBD1 agrees at 8 bases. CDR3 size: 16 residues. With 6 bases clipped from V and 1 base from J, the junction kept 8 bases outside the gene matches. The CDR3 loop is CASSRQGTISGNTIYF. CDR3 bases: TGTGCCAGCAGCCGACAGGGGACAATTTCTGGAAACACCATATATTTT.

This clonotype was seen many times. V usage is TRBV7-9 and J usage is TRBJ2-3; a weak D match, TRBD1 (5 bases). CDR3 size: 14 residues. V was shortened by 5 bases and J by 1 base, with 10 bases between the two germline ends. In germline, CDR1 is SEHNR, CDR2 FQNEAQ (reference sequence). The CDR3 reads CASSPRERTDTQYF. As DNA, the CDR3 is TGTGCCAGCAGCCCCAGGGAACGCACAGATACGCAGTATTTT.

In this sample, this clonotype turned up many times. The chain uses TRBV20-1 and TRBJ2-7, with TRBD2 matching over 13 bases. The trim removed 1 base at V and 3 bases at J, leaving 0 bases unmatched. This CDR3 is built from 14 residues. In germline, CDR1 is DFQATT, CDR2 SNEGSKA (reference sequence). CDR3 loop: CSARGTSGSYEQYF. The CDR3 DNA reads as TGCAGTGCTAGAGGGACTAGCGGGAGCTACGAGCAGTACTTC.

In its sample, this clonotype was seen many times. This chain joins TRBV3-1 and TRBJ1-2; tentatively, D is TRBD1 (6 bases). Germline V lookup: CDR1 LGHDT, CDR2 YNNKEL (reference sequence). The CDR3 extends over 16 amino acids. V gave up 4 bases and J gave up 8 bases, with 23 bases separating them. CDR3 coding DNA: TGTGCCAGCAGCCCTAACAACCAACAAACAGGGTACGGCTACACCTTC. Protein: CASSPNNQQTGYGYTF.

This clonotype was recorded many times. The chain employs TRBV5-1 and TRBJ2-4; D might be TRBD2 (5 bases). Looked up from germline, CDR1 is SGHRS and CDR2 is YFSETQ. The V gene lost 0 bases and the J gene lost 6 bases, with 13 bases spanning the gap. This CDR3 has 15 residues. DNA of the CDR3: TGCGCCAGCAGCTTGGGACCCGCGGGTAGAAACATTCAGTACTTC. This codes for CASSLGPAGRNIQYF.

This clonotype occurred many times. This chain joins TRBV4-3 and TRBJ1-2, with D unclear. Germline V CDR1 and CDR2: LGHNA, YSLEER. V dropped 0 bases and J dropped 1 base, with 6 bases sitting between them. The CDR3 has 14 amino acids. CDR3 DNA: TGCGCCAGCAGCCAAGATCCCAGTAACTATGGCTACACCTTC. This codes for CASSQDPSNYGYTF.

This clonotype was recorded many times. The CDR3 DNA is TGCGCCAGCAGCTTCCAACAGGACCATGAGCAGTTCTTC. Translated, it gives CASSFQQDHEQFF. The chain uses TRBV5-1 and TRBJ2-1; TRBD1 is a possible D gene (5 bases). This CDR3 has 13 amino acids. The germline V gene encodes CDR1 SGHRS and CDR2 YFSETQ. The germline V and J ends were trimmed by 2 bases and 8 bases, with 11 bases remaining between them. Together with reference TRBV5-1 and TRBJ2-1, the CDR3 gives the full variable domain: KAGVTQTPRYLIKTRGQQVTLSCSPISGHRSVSWYQQTPGQGLQFLFEYFSETQRNKGNFPGRFSGRQFSNSRSEMNVSTLELGDSALYLCASSFQQDHEQFFGPGTRLTVL.

This clonotype was counted at least ten times. This chain uses TRBV4-2 with TRBJ2-1; tentative D call: TRBD2 (5 bases). The CDR3 loop spans 16 amino acids. Trimming stripped 1 base from V and 10 bases from J, with 20 bases between. Germline values: CDR1 LGHNA, CDR2 YNFKEQ. The CDR3 region is CASSQAIGWERREQFF. CDR3 in DNA: TGTGCCAGCAGCCAAGCAATTGGGTGGGAGCGTAGGGAGCAGTTCTTC.

This clonotype was recorded at least ten times. The chain combines TRBV11-3 with TRBJ2-2, with D perhaps TRBD1 (5 bases). Germline V gives CDR1 SGHNT, CDR2 YENEEA. The CDR3 consists of 15 residues. V was pared by 4 bases and J by 1 base, with 10 bases between. CDR3 amino acids: CASSSATGNTGELFF. The CDR3 DNA sequence: TGTGCCAGCAGCTCAGCAACAGGGAACACCGGGGAGCTGTTTTTT.

This clonotype came up many times. The J gene is TRBJ1-1, the V gene TRBV3-1; D is possibly TRBD1 (5 bases). The CDR3 extends over 14 amino acids. Germline-derived CDR1 and CDR2 are LGHDT and YNNKEL (reference sequence). Trimming removed 1 base from V and 4 bases from J, with 10 bases in between. The CDR3 coding sequence is TGTGCCAGCAGCCAAGTGGGAGGGGCCACTGAAGCTTTCTTT. Its translation: CASSQVGGATEAFF.

At least ten counts were recorded for this clonotype. This chain joins TRBV5-1 and TRBJ2-4; 7 positions agree with TRBD2. CDR1 is SGHRS and CDR2 is YFSETQ in the germline V gene. V gave up 4 bases and J gave up 8 bases; unmatched junction bases: 6. CDR3 size: 13 residues. CDR3 protein: CASSLEGGDIQYF. The CDR3 DNA reads as TGCGCCAGCAGCCTGGAGGGAGGGGACATTCAGTACTTC.

In its sample, this clonotype was seen many times. The chain has TRBV12-3 or TRBV12-4 and TRBJ2-1; weak D call: TRBD2 (6 bases). Deletions cut 8 bases from V and 4 bases from J, with 12 bases between. The CDR3 loop spans 13 amino acids. This CDR3 reads CASGGTVYNEQFF. The CDR3 DNA reads as TGTGCCAGCGGCGGGACTGTATACAATGAGCAGTTCTTC.

This clonotype showed up many times. This chain connects TRBV29-1 to TRBJ1-2, with TRBD1 identical over 8 bases. This CDR3 is 16 amino acids long. V trimming: 6 bases; J trimming: 2 bases; junction bases outside the gene matches: 14. Looked up from germline, CDR1 is SQVTM and CDR2 is ANQGSEA. For the CDR3, the DNA is TGCAGCGTCCTGACAGGGGCCGCGGATGGAAACTATGGCTACACCTTC. Translated: CSVLTGAADGNYGYTF.